Listed below are T cell receptor beta chains from one sample, sequenced in a study of high-grade serous ovarian cancer treatment subgroups. Assay: immunoSEQ multiplex PCR; the TCRdb copy retains only in-frame clones and omits some. The data show about 4,900 clones, approximately 70% seen once. What was sequenced was tumor tissue. The receptors come from a human donor with high-grade serous ovarian cancer. Both conserved end residues are part of each CDR3. Fields, in order: J gene, clone size, D gene, V gene, CDR3 protein, CDR3 DNA. The D gene is left open where the match is weak. Size tells how often a clone was seen (once, few, many) or the class of an expanded clone, and some rows leave it out.

>TRBJ2-7|-|TRBD2|TRBV18
CASSPRLAGGPYEQYF
TGTGCCAGCTCGCCGCGACTAGCGGGAGGCCCCTACGAGCAGTACTTC
>TRBJ1-1|-|TRBD1|TRBV2
CASTGTGNTEAFF
TGTGCCAGCACCGGGACAGGGAACACTGAAGCTTTCTTT
>TRBJ2-7|-|-|TRBV19
CASSPRDIDYEQYF
TGTGCCAGTAGCCCCCGGGACATAGACTACGAGCAGTACTTC
>TRBJ2-2|once|-|TRBV27
CASSFNRVGELFF
TGTGCCAGCAGTTTTAACAGGGTTGGGGAGCTGTTTTTT
>TRBJ2-1|-|TRBD2|TRBV27
CASGTSGGVEQFF
TGTGCCAGCGGGACTAGCGGGGGGGTTGAGCAGTTCTTC
>TRBJ2-5|-|TRBD1|TRBV28
CASSLLTDRGQETQYF
TGTGCCAGCAGTTTACTCACGGACAGGGGGCAAGAGACCCAGTACTTC
>TRBJ1-1|few|-|TRBV29-1
CSVAERDEAFF
TGCAGCGTTGCGGAGAGGGATGAAGCTTTCTTT
>TRBJ2-1|-|TRBD2|TRBV5-1
CASSIWVGGRILNEQFF
TGCGCCAGCAGCATTTGGGTGGGCGGGAGGATTTTGAATGAGCAGTTCTTC
>TRBJ1-1|-|-|TRBV7-8
CASIPVLGNTEAFF
TGTGCCAGCATCCCCGTGTTGGGGAACACTGAAGCTTTCTTT
>TRBJ1-3|medium-sized|-|TRBV19
CASRSGLTGNTIYF
TGTGCCAGTAGGTCAGGCCTGACTGGAAACACCATATATTTT
>TRBJ2-1|few|-|TRBV25-1
CASSGKGLWVHNEQFF
TGTGCCAGCAGTGGAAAGGGCTTATGGGTCCACAATGAGCAGTTCTTC
>TRBJ2-6|-|-|TRBV2
CASSERLSGANVLTF
TGTGCCAGCAGTGAACGTCTCTCTGGGGCCAACGTCCTGACTTTC
>TRBJ1-2|-|TRBD1|TRBV6-1
CASRQDRVDGYTF
TGTGCCAGCAGACAGGACAGGGTTGATGGCTACACCTTC